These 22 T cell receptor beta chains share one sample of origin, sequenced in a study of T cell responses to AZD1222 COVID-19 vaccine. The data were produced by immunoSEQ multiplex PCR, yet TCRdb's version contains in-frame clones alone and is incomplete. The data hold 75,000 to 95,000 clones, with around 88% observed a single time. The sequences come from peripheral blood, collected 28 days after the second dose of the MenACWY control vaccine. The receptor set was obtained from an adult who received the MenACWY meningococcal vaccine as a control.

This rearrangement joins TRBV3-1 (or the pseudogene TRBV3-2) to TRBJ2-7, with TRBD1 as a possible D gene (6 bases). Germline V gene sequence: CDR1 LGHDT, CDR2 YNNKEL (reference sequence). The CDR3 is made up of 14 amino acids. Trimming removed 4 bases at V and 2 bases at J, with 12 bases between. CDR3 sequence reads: CASSLMTGPYEQYF. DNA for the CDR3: TGTGCCAGCAGCCTTATGACAGGCCCCTACGAGCAGTACTTC.

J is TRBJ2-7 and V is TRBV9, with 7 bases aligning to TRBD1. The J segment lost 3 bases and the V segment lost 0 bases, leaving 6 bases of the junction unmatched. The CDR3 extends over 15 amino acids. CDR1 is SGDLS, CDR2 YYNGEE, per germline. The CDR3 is CASSVDQGDSYEQYF. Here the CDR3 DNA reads TGTGCCAGCAGCGTAGACCAGGGGGACAGCTACGAGCAGTACTTC.

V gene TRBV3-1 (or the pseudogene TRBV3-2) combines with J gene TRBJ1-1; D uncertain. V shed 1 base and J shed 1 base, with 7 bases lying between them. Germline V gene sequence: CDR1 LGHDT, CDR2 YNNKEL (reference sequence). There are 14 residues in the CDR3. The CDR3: CASSQAASNTEAFF. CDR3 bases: TGTGCCAGCAGCCAAGCGGCGTCGAACACTGAAGCTTTCTTT.

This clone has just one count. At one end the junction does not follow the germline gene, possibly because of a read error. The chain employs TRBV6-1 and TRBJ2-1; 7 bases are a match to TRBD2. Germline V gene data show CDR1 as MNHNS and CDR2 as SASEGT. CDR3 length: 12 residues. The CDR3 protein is CASREAGHEQFF. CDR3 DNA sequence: TGTGCCAGCAGAGAAGCGGGACATGAGCAGTTCTTC.

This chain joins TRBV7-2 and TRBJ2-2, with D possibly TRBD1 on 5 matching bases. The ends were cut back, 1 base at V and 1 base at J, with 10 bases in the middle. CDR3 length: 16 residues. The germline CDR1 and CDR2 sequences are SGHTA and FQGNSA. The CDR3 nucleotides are TGTGCCAGCAGCTTAGGGGGCCAGAGGAACACCGGGGAGCTGTTTTTT. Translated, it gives CASSLGGQRNTGELFF.

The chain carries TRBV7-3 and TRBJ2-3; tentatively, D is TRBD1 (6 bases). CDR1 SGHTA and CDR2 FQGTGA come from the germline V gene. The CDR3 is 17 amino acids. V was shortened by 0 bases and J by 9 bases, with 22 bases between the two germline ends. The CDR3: CASSLTGGAGETATQYF. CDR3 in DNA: TGTGCCAGCAGCTTAACCGGTGGGGCAGGGGAGACCGCGACGCAGTATTTT.

As DNA, the CDR3 is TGTGCCAGCTCACCTTCTAGCGGGGGTGGAGATACGCAGTATTTT. This codes for CASSPSSGGGDTQYF. V is TRBV18 and J is TRBJ2-3; TRBD2 matches at 10 bases. Germline V lookup: CDR1 KGHSH, CDR2 LQKENI. Trimming cost V 3 bases and J 5 bases; bases outside gene matches: 5. This CDR3 spans 15 amino acids.

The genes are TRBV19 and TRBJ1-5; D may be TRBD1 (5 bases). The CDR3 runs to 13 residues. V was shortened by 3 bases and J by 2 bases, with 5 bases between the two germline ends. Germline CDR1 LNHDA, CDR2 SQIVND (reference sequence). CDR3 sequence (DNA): TGTGCCAGTAGTATCAGGGGCAATCAGCCCCAGCATTTT. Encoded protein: CASSIRGNQPQHF.

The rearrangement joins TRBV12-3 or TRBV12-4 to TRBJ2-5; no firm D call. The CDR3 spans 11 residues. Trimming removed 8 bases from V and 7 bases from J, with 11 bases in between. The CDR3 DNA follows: TGTGCCAGCGAAGAGTCCGCGACCCAGTACTTC. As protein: CASEESATQYF.

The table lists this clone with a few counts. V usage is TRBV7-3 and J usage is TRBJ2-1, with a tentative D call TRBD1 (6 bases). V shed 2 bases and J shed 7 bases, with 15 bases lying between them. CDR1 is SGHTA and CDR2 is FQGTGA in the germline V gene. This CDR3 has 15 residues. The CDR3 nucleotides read TGTGCCAGCAGCTTACTGACAGGCGCCGGTAATGAGCAGTTCTTC. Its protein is CASSLLTGAGNEQFF.

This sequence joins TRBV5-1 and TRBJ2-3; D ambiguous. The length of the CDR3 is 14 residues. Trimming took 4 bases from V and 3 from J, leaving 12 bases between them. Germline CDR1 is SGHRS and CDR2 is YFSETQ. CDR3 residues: CASSLEVRTDTQYF. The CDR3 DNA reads TGCGCCAGCAGCCTTGAGGTTCGGACAGATACGCAGTATTTT. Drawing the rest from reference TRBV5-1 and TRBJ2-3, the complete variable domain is KAGVTQTPRYLIKTRGQQVTLSCSPISGHRSVSWYQQTPGQGLQFLFEYFSETQRNKGNFPGRFSGRQFSNSRSEMNVSTLELGDSALYLCASSLEVRTDTQYFGPGTRLTVL.

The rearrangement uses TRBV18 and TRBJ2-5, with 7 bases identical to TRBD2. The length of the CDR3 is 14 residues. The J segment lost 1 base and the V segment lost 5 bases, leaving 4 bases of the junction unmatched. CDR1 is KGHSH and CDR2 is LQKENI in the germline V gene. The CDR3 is CASSDRTSQETQYF. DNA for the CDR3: TGTGCCAGCTCAGACCGGACTAGCCAAGAGACCCAGTACTTC.

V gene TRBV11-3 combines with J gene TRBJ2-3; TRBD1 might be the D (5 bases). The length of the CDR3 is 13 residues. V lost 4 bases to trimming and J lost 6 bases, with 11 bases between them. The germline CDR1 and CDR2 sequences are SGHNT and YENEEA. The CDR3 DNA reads TGTGCCAGCAGCTCCCTAGGGGCCGATACGCAGTATTTT. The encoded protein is CASSSLGADTQYF.

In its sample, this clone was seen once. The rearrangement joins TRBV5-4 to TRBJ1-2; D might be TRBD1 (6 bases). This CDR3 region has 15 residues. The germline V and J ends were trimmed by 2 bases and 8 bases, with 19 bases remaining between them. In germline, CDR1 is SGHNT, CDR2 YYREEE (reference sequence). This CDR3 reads CASSFGGQALQGYTF. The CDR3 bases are TGTGCCAGCAGCTTTGGGGGCCAGGCCCTTCAGGGCTACACCTTC.

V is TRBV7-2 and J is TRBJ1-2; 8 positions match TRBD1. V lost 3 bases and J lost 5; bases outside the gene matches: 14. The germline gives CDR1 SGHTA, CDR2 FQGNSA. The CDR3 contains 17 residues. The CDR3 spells CASSFLGQGGGTYGYTF. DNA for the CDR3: TGTGCCAGCAGCTTCTTAGGACAGGGTGGGGGGACTTATGGCTACACCTTC.

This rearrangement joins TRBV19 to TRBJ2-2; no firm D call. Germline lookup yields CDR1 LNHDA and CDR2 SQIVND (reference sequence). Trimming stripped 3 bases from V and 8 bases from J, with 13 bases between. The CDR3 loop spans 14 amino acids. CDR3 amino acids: CASSIIGLVGELFF. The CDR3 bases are TGTGCCAGTAGTATTATAGGCTTAGTAGGGGAGCTGTTTTTT.

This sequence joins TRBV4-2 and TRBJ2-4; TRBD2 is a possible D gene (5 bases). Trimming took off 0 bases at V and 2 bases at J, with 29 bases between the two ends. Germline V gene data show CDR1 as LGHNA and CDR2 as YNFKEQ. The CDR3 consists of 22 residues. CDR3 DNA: TGTGCCAGCAGCCAAGAGGTACGTCCGGCCCAGGAGACGGGAATATCCAAAAACATTCAGTACTTC. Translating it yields CASSQEVRPAQETGISKNIQYF.

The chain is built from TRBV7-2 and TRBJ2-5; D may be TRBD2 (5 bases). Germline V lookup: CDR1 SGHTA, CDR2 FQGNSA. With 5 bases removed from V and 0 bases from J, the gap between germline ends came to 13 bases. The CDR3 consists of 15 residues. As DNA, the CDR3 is TGTGCCAGCAGCGCCGGGGATAGCCACCAAGAGACCCAGTACTTC. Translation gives CASSAGDSHQETQYF.

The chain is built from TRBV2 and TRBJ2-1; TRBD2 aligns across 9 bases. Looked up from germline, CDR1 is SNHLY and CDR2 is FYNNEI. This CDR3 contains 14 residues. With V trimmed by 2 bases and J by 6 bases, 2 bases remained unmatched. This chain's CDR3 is CASSEWTSVNEQFF. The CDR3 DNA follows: TGTGCCAGCAGTGAATGGACTAGCGTCAATGAGCAGTTCTTC.

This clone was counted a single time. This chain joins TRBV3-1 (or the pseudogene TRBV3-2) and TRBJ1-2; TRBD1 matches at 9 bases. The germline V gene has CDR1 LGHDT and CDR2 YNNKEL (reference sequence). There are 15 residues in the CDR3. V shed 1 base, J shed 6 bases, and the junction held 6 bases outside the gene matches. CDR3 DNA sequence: TGTGCCAGCAGCCAAGCCGGAGGGACAGGGCATGGCTACACCTTC. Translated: CASSQAGGTGHGYTF.

The CDR3 loop is CASSRDLNTEAFF. CDR3 coding DNA: TGTGCCAGCAGCCGCGACCTGAACACTGAAGCTTTCTTT. The chain uses TRBV7-8 and TRBJ1-1; no clear D gene. Trimming stripped 5 bases from V and 0 bases from J, with 7 bases between. The CDR3 runs 13 residues. Germline lookup yields CDR1 SGHVS and CDR2 FQNEAQ.

CDR3 coding DNA: TGTGCCAGCAGTGGGCTAACCTACAATGAGCAGTTCTTC. Translating gives CASSGLTYNEQFF. This chain links TRBV7-9 with TRBJ2-1; D unclear. Trimming stripped 6 bases from V and 2 bases from J, with 8 bases between. CDR1 is SEHNR and CDR2 is FQNEAQ in the germline V gene (reference sequence). The CDR3 is 13 residues long.